This T cell receptor (beta chain) was identified during a study of cytomegalovirus exposure and HLA in healthy donors. Overall study context: The 130 or so validation repertoires used the same platform as the approximately 670 first-cohort repertoires (as reported by a later analysis).

Study-wide results and caveats: A subsequent analysis found that TCR clusters from the first cohort also tended to co-occur in the 120 or so validation repertoires, with roughly 95% of cluster scores above 0. A few chains linked to CMV were shown in vitro to be specific for CMV antigens.

Notes on this clone: What it binds is unknown.

TCRdb's copy holds only in-frame clones and misses some; the assay was immunoSEQ multiplex PCR. The table shows over 200,000 clones, with approximately 86% occurring only once. The CDR3 has 13 residues. Germline lookup yields CDR1 LNHDA and CDR2 SQIVND (reference sequence). Unmatched junction bases numbered 8, after V lost 10 bases and J lost 5 bases. This TCR came from a woman in her late teens or twenties in good health and CMV-seronegative. The chain employs TRBV19 and TRBJ1-1; 9 nucleotides agree with TRBD1. Sequencing was carried out using PBMCs. CDR3 DNA: TGTGCCACTTCACAGGGGGCGCGTACTGAAGCTTTCTTT. Residues: CATSQGARTEAFF.